The clone carrying this T cell receptor beta chain has a count of ten or more. Used for diagnoses were clinical symptoms, serum thyroxine and TRAb, thyroid ultrasound and orbital computed tomography. This sample holds PBMCs from 9.5 to 10 ml fresh peripheral blood. This sample stems from a study of T cells in Graves' hyperthyroidism and ophthalmopathy. The CDR3 is 15 amino acids. Germline CDR1 and CDR2: LGHDT and YNNKEL (reference sequence). V dropped 0 bases and J dropped 10 bases, with 13 bases sitting between them. RNA transcripts served as the template for amplifying TCR beta CDR3 regions. A first-round RT-PCR of the TCR CDR3 used the HTBI primer set. Each CDR3 protein is one row after TCRdb ran MiXCR on the multiplex PCR reads. The sample records approximately 530,000 distinct CDR3 sequences, roughly a sixth being singletons.

The chain recombines TRBV3-1 with TRBJ1-6; weak D call: TRBD1 (5 bases). The sample taken for sequencing was blood. This clonotype was obtained from a woman aged 18 to 35 with Graves' hyperthyroidism. The DNA for the CDR3 is TGTGCCAGCAGCCAAGATCGGGGCGGGGCCTCACCCCTCCACTTT. Residues: CASSQDRGGASPLHF.